Below are 27 T cell receptor beta chains sequenced from a single sample in a study of blood T cell repertoires in COVID-19. Using immunoSEQ multiplex PCR, the repertoire was profiled, and TCRdb retains in-frame clones only, with some absent. The repertoire holds 70,000 or so clones, with approximately 80% as singletons. Sequenced input: peripheral blood. Receptors were obtained from a woman aged 55-69 years with acute or convalescent COVID-19.

The V gene is TRBV6-5, the J gene TRBJ1-1; D remains unclear. This CDR3 contains 14 residues. CDR1 is MNHEY, CDR2 SVGAGI, per germline. The germline V and J ends were trimmed by 0 bases and 4 bases, with 9 bases remaining between them. Written as DNA, the CDR3 is TGTGCCAGCAGTTACTCCGGCCCGGGCACTGAAGCTTTCTTT. Its protein product is CASSYSGPGTEAFF.

V is TRBV5-5 and J is TRBJ1-6, with 8 positions matching TRBD1. Losses at the gene ends were 4 bases for V and 11 bases for J; bases not matched to a gene: 11. The CDR3 has 15 residues. Germline CDR1 is SGHKS and CDR2 is YYEKEE (reference sequence). The CDR3 nucleotides read TGTGCCAGCAGCGCCGGACAGGGCGTCGTTACACCCCTCCACTTT. This translates into CASSAGQGVVTPLHF.

V gene TRBV3-1 (or the pseudogene TRBV3-2) combines with J gene TRBJ1-1, with 8 positions matching TRBD1. Trimming at V came to 10 bases and at J to 1 base, leaving 11 bases not matched to a gene. The CDR3 has 15 amino acids. Germline V gene lookup returns CDR1 LGHDT and CDR2 YNNKEL (reference sequence). CDR3 sequence: CATTPYGQGNTEAFF. DNA for the CDR3: TGTGCCACCACCCCCTATGGACAGGGGAACACTGAAGCTTTCTTT.

The chain combines TRBV25-1 with TRBJ2-7; D is possibly TRBD1 (5 bases). Germline V gene data show CDR1 as MGHDK and CDR2 as SYGVNS. CDR3 size: 13 residues. V shed 4 bases and J shed 9 bases, with 16 bases lying between them. The CDR3 DNA reads as TGTGCCAGCAGTGGCAGGGCCTGGGATGGGCAGTACTTC. Translated: CASSGRAWDGQYF.

The J gene is TRBJ1-5, the V gene TRBV19, with 7 bases that match TRBD1. With V trimmed by 6 bases and J by 5 bases, 7 bases remained unmatched. CDR3 length equals 14 residues. The germline gives CDR1 LNHDA, CDR2 SQIVND (reference sequence). The CDR3 reads CASSVGQIDQPQHF. The CDR3 nucleotides are TGTGCCAGTAGCGTGGGACAGATCGATCAGCCCCAGCATTTT.

V usage is TRBV5-1 and J usage is TRBJ2-1; 8 positions agree with TRBD2. Germline CDR1 SGHRS, CDR2 YFSETQ. The ends lost 4 bases at V and 4 bases at J; junction bases unmatched: 7. This CDR3 spans 15 amino acids. CDR3 nucleotides: TGCGCCAGCAGCGTAGCGGGGCTCCAATACAATGAGCAGTTCTTC. This translates into CASSVAGLQYNEQFF.

This chain connects TRBV5-4 to TRBJ2-4; D is perhaps TRBD1 (6 bases). There are 16 residues in the CDR3. V lost 3 bases, J lost 0 bases, and 13 bases lay in between. Germline V gene sequence: CDR1 SGHNT, CDR2 YYREEE (reference sequence). The CDR3 is CASSSRTDLAKNIQYF. In nucleotides, the CDR3 is TGTGCCAGCAGCTCCCGGACAGACTTAGCCAAAAACATTCAGTACTTC.

The chain links TRBV3-1 (or the pseudogene TRBV3-2) to TRBJ1-2; D is ambiguous. The V end was cut by 2 bases, the J end by 8 bases, with 12 bases between. The length of the CDR3 is 13 residues. The germline gives CDR1 LGHDT, CDR2 YNNKEL (reference sequence). The CDR3 loop is CASSQPEGSGYTF. The CDR3 bases are TGTGCCAGCAGCCAACCCGAGGGCTCAGGCTACACCTTC.

V usage is TRBV19 and J usage is TRBJ1-5; D call uncertain. The germline V gene encodes CDR1 LNHDA and CDR2 SQIVND (reference sequence). Trimming pared 1 base from V and 5 bases from J, leaving 9 bases between. This CDR3 has 14 residues. The CDR3 is CASSIAGVDQPQHF. CDR3 nucleotides: TGTGCCAGTAGTATAGCCGGGGTCGATCAGCCCCAGCATTTT.

The CDR3 loop reads CASSIDSVAGNTIYF. CDR3 nucleotide sequence: TGTGCCAGTAGTATAGATTCGGTTGCTGGAAACACCATATATTTT. The rearrangement joins TRBV19 to TRBJ1-3; D ambiguous. V was pared by 0 bases and J by 2 bases, with 8 bases between. The CDR3 spans 15 residues. Germline CDR1 is LNHDA and CDR2 is SQIVND (reference sequence).

The CDR3, as DNA: TGTGCCAGCAGTCCCGGGACAGTTTCTAACTATGGCTACACCTTC. This sequence encodes CASSPGTVSNYGYTF. J is TRBJ1-2 and V is TRBV27; TRBD1 matches 7 bases. The CDR3 consists of 15 residues. Germline V gives CDR1 MNHEY, CDR2 SMNVEV (reference sequence). Trimming removed 5 bases from V and 0 bases from J; junction bases left unmatched: 6.

Note on this clone: This specimen includes other DNA sequences encoding the same CDR3. V usage is TRBV24-1 and J usage is TRBJ2-2; D call uncertain. The germline V and J ends were trimmed by 4 bases and 2 bases, with 4 bases remaining between them. Germline loops: CDR1 KGHDR, CDR2 SFDVKD. The CDR3 is made up of 13 amino acids. CDR3 sequence (DNA): TGTGCCACCAGTGACCCTAACACCGGGGAGCTGTTTTTT. Its protein is CATSDPNTGELFF.

J is TRBJ1-1 and V is TRBV12-3 or TRBV12-4; no reliable D call. Trimming removed 3 bases at V and 7 bases at J, with 9 bases between. CDR3 length: 12 residues. For the CDR3, the DNA is TGTGCCAGCAGTTTTTCCGGGGATGAAGCTTTCTTT. Amino acid sequence: CASSFSGDEAFF.

This clone has a handful of counts. This sequence joins TRBV3-1 (or the pseudogene TRBV3-2) and TRBJ2-5; TRBD2 agrees at 14 bases. J gave up 5 bases and V 0 bases, and 11 bases lay outside the gene matches. Germline V gene lookup returns CDR1 LGHDT and CDR2 YNNKEL (reference sequence). The CDR3 consists of 19 residues. The CDR3 DNA reads as TGTGCCAGCAGCCAAGAACCGGGACTAGCGGGGGAGTGGGGGGAGACCCAGTACTTC. It yields the protein CASSQEPGLAGEWGETQYF.

CDR3 protein: CASSLVLGGDEKLFF. CDR3 in DNA: TGCGCCAGCAGCTTGGTTTTAGGGGGTGATGAAAAACTGTTTTTT. The chain uses TRBV5-1 and TRBJ1-4; maybe TRBD1 (6 bases). The ends were cut back, 0 bases at V and 6 bases at J, with 12 bases in the middle. Germline CDR1 reads SGHRS; CDR2 reads YFSETQ. The CDR3 is 15 residues long. The full variable domain, its missing parts supplied by reference TRBV5-1 and TRBJ1-4, is KAGVTQTPRYLIKTRGQQVTLSCSPISGHRSVSWYQQTPGQGLQFLFEYFSETQRNKGNFPGRFSGRQFSNSRSEMNVSTLELGDSALYLCASSLVLGGDEKLFFGSGTQLSVL.

The rearrangement links TRBV27 to TRBJ2-7; tentative D call: TRBD1 (6 bases). This CDR3 has 15 amino acids. With 6 bases removed from V and 1 base from J, the gap between germline ends came to 16 bases. Germline CDR1 and CDR2: MNHEY and SMNVEV (reference sequence). CDR3 protein: CASRTQGFSSYEQYF. In nucleotides, the CDR3 is TGTGCCAGCAGAACCCAGGGGTTTTCGTCCTACGAGCAGTACTTC.

This sequence joins TRBV2 and TRBJ2-2; TRBD1 agrees at 10 bases. From germline, CDR1 is SNHLY and CDR2 FYNNEI. This CDR3 has 15 amino acids. The ends lost 6 bases at V and 5 bases at J; junction bases unmatched: 6. The DNA of the CDR3 is TGTGCCAGCAGGGTGACAGGGGGCAGTACCGGGGAGCTGTTTTTT. Its protein is CASRVTGGSTGELFF.

V and J are TRBV27 and TRBJ1-2; 8 bases agree with TRBD1. This CDR3 spans 16 amino acids. The germline CDR1 and CDR2 sequences are MNHEY and SMNVEV (reference sequence). The V segment lost 4 bases and the J segment 2 bases; nucleotides outside the gene matches: 9. CDR3 DNA: TGTGCCAGCAGTTCCCCCCGACAGGGGTTCAACTATGGCTACACCTTC. It codes for CASSSPRQGFNYGYTF.

J is TRBJ2-7 and V is TRBV5-1; 8 bases align to TRBD1. V was clipped by 2 bases and J by 4 bases; unmatched bases: 2. The CDR3 has 13 amino acids. Germline loops: CDR1 SGHRS, CDR2 YFSETQ. CDR3 coding DNA: TGCGCCAGCAGCTTCGACAGGGGATACGAGCAGTACTTC. It codes for CASSFDRGYEQYF.

This sequence joins TRBV5-6 and TRBJ1-6, with TRBD1 matching over 7 bases. CDR1 SGHDT and CDR2 YYEEEE come from the germline V gene. J gave up 7 bases and V 1 base, and 8 bases lay outside the gene matches. The CDR3 runs to 16 residues. CDR3 nucleotides: TGTGCCAGCAGCTTGCCCTCCGGGACAGCGAATTCACCCCTCCACTTT. Its translation is CASSLPSGTANSPLHF.

V usage is TRBV27 and J usage is TRBJ1-3; the match to TRBD1 covers 8 bases. Germline CDR1 MNHEY, CDR2 SMNVEV (reference sequence). This CDR3 is built from 14 residues. Trimming took 4 bases from V and 3 from J; bases not matched to a gene: 2. DNA for the CDR3: TGTGCCAGCAGTTCCAGGGGGCTTGGAAACACCATATATTTT. Its translation is CASSSRGLGNTIYF.

The chain couples TRBV2 to TRBJ1-1; D not resolved. Germline values: CDR1 SNHLY, CDR2 FYNNEI. The CDR3 has 12 amino acids. CDR3 DNA sequence: TGTGCTCTCCACGGAGTGAACACTGAAGCTTTCTTT. Translated: CALHGVNTEAFF.

This rearrangement joins TRBV7-3 to TRBJ1-2; TRBD1 aligns across 8 bases. Per germline, CDR1 SGHTA and CDR2 FQGTGA. This CDR3 comprises 13 residues. Germline trimming cut 5 bases from V and 7 bases from J; bases unmatched to any gene: 6. CDR3 in amino acids: CASSEQGVGGYTF. In nucleotides, the CDR3 is TGTGCCAGCAGCGAACAGGGGGTGGGTGGCTACACCTTC.

The chain combines TRBV7-9 with TRBJ2-1; 8 bases are shared with TRBD1. The CDR3 has 15 amino acids. Germline CDR1 is SEHNR and CDR2 is FQNEAQ (reference sequence). V shed 1 base and J 6 bases; nucleotides not matched to a gene: 5. The CDR3 loop reads CASSLGQGRVNEQFF. CDR3 DNA: TGTGCCAGCAGCTTAGGACAGGGGAGAGTCAATGAGCAGTTCTTC. Filled out from reference TRBV7-9 and TRBJ2-1, the complete variable domain reads DTGVSQNPRHKITKRGQNVTFRCDPISEHNRLYWYRQTLGQGPEFLTYFQNEAQLEKSRLLSDRFSAERPKGSFSTLEIQRTEQGDSAMYLCASSLGQGRVNEQFFGPGTRLTVL.

CDR3 DNA: TGTGCCAGCAGCTTACGGCAGGGGGCGGACGAAAAACTGTTTTTT. This translates into CASSLRQGADEKLFF. This rearrangement joins TRBV7-9 to TRBJ1-4; TRBD1 aligns across 8 bases. The J segment lost 8 bases and the V segment lost 2 bases, leaving 7 bases of the junction unmatched. Germline lookup yields CDR1 SEHNR and CDR2 FQNEAQ (reference sequence). This CDR3 is built from 15 residues.

This clone has only one observation. This rearrangement joins TRBV27 to TRBJ1-1; 8 bases fit TRBD1. This CDR3 spans 14 amino acids. With V trimmed by 7 bases and J by 1 base, 5 bases remained unmatched. The germline CDR1 and CDR2 sequences are MNHEY and SMNVEV (reference sequence). This CDR3 is CASTQTGANTEAFF. CDR3 nucleotide sequence: TGTGCCAGCACCCAGACAGGGGCGAACACTGAAGCTTTCTTT.

This chain connects TRBV2 to TRBJ2-3; possibly TRBD1 for D (5 bases). Per the germline V gene, CDR1 is SNHLY and CDR2 is FYNNEI. The length of the CDR3 is 14 residues. The V gene lost 6 bases and the J gene lost 1 base, with 11 bases spanning the gap. CDR3 nucleotide sequence: TGTGCCAGCAGCGCCCTGACAGGCACAGATACGCAGTATTTT. Protein product: CASSALTGTDTQYF.